Listed here are 17 T cell receptor beta chains from one sample, sequenced in a study of T cell responses to AZD1222 COVID-19 vaccine. Data came from immunoSEQ multiplex PCR; TCRdb stores just in-frame clones and leaves some out. The data hold more than 85,000 clones, with roughly 90% observed a single time. The material sequenced was peripheral blood, taken on day 0 of MenACWY control vaccination. The receptors were gathered from an adult in good health.

The chain uses TRBV7-9 and TRBJ2-7, with no clear D. In germline, CDR1 is SEHNR, CDR2 FQNEAQ (reference sequence). V shed 3 bases and J shed 6 bases, with 9 bases lying between them. The length of the CDR3 is 12 residues. CDR3 region: CASSFPLGEQYF. DNA for the CDR3: TGTGCCAGCAGCTTTCCCCTTGGCGAGCAGTACTTC. The variable domain in full, with the rest retrieved from reference TRBV7-9 and TRBJ2-7, is DTGVSQNPRHKITKRGQNVTFRCDPISEHNRLYWYRQTLGQGPEFLTYFQNEAQLEKSRLLSDRFSAERPKGSFSTLEIQRTEQGDSAMYLCASSFPLGEQYFGPGTRLTVT.

This clone was counted once. The chain recombines TRBV6-5 with TRBJ1-3; a possible D gene is TRBD1 (5 bases). Deletions cut 8 bases from V and 0 bases from J, with 8 bases between. This CDR3 contains 13 residues. Looked up from germline, CDR1 is MNHEY and CDR2 is SVGAGI. The CDR3 sequence: CASGGNSGNTIYF. The CDR3 DNA reads TGTGCCAGCGGGGGGAACTCTGGAAACACCATATATTTT.

The chain recombines TRBV2 with TRBJ1-4, with D uncertain. V was pared by 3 bases and J by 5 bases, with 13 bases between. The CDR3 loop spans 15 amino acids. Looked up from germline, CDR1 is SNHLY and CDR2 is FYNNEI. The CDR3 DNA reads as TGTGCCAGCAGTGAGGCCGGACGGAAGAATGAAAAACTGTTTTTT. Encoded protein: CASSEAGRKNEKLFF.

The gene calls are TRBV15 and TRBJ1-2; no definite D call. This CDR3 has 11 amino acids. Germline CDR1 is LNHNV and CDR2 is YYDKDF (reference sequence). V shed 0 bases and J shed 9 bases, with 5 bases lying between them. CDR3 residues: CATSRDSSYTF. CDR3 coding DNA: TGTGCCACCAGCAGAGATAGTAGCTACACCTTC.

This clone appeared a few times. The J gene is TRBJ1-6, the V gene TRBV6-1; D gene unclear. The CDR3 length is 12 residues. In germline, CDR1 is MNHNS, CDR2 SASEGT. V dropped 2 bases and J dropped 7 bases, with 3 bases sitting between them. The CDR3, as DNA: TGTGCCAGCAGTGAATTGAATTCACCCCTCCACTTT. Translation: CASSELNSPLHF.

This clone was seen a single time. The V gene is TRBV30, the J gene TRBJ1-1; D not resolved. Germline lookup yields CDR1 GTSNPN and CDR2 SVGIG (reference sequence). This CDR3 has 14 amino acids. Trimming left V 0 bases short and J 7 bases short, with 15 bases between. The CDR3 spells CAWSVPRKALEAFF. CDR3 coding DNA: TGTGCCTGGAGTGTACCCAGGAAGGCCCTTGAAGCTTTCTTT. Variable domain in full (rest from reference TRBV30 and TRBJ1-1): SQTIHQWPATLVQPVGSPLSLECTVEGTSNPNLYWYRQAAGRGLQLLFYSVGIGQISSEVPQNLSASRPQDRQFILSSKKLLLSDSGFYLCAWSVPRKALEAFFGQGTRLTVV.

V and J are TRBV19 and TRBJ1-2; TRBD1 matches 9 bases. The CDR3 is made up of 14 amino acids. Losses at the gene ends were 9 bases for V and 4 bases for J; bases not matched to a gene: 9. The germline CDR1 and CDR2 sequences are LNHDA and SQIVND (reference sequence). This CDR3 reads CASRDRVRFYGYTF. CDR3 nucleotides: TGTGCCAGCCGGGACAGGGTGCGATTCTATGGCTACACCTTC.

V and J are TRBV24-1 and TRBJ2-1; D uncertain. Trimming pared 4 bases from V and 2 bases from J, leaving 5 bases between. CDR1 and CDR2 (germline): KGHDR, SFDVKD. The CDR3 has 13 residues. CDR3 protein: CATSDQTYNEQFF. The CDR3 bases are TGTGCCACCAGTGACCAAACCTACAATGAGCAGTTCTTC.

J is TRBJ1-2 and V is TRBV4-1, with TRBD1 matching 10 bases. With 1 base clipped from V and 6 bases from J, the junction kept 8 bases outside the gene matches. The germline CDR1 and CDR2 sequences are MGHRA and YSYEKL. The CDR3 loop spans 16 amino acids. The CDR3 DNA is TGCGCCAGCAGCCAAGTCGGAGACAGGGGGCTGAATGGCTACACCTTC. It codes for CASSQVGDRGLNGYTF.

The chain couples TRBV24-1 to TRBJ1-2; 11 bases are a match to TRBD1. The CDR3 sequence is 14 residues long. Losses at the gene ends were 6 bases for V and 6 bases for J; bases not matched to a gene: 5. CDR1 is KGHDR and CDR2 is SFDVKD in the germline V gene. For the CDR3, the DNA is TGTGCCACCAGTCCCGGGACAGGGGGGGATGGCTACACCTTC. This gives the protein CATSPGTGGDGYTF.

V gene TRBV21-1 combines with J gene TRBJ2-6; the table's D call, TRBD2, has no DNA check behind it. TRBV21-1 constitutes a pseudogene. The CDR3 contains 18 residues. The CDR3 here is CASSKSSRRDSGANVLTF. In nucleotides, the CDR3 is TGTGCCAGCAGCAAGTCAAGCCGTCGGGACTCTGGGGCCAACGTCCTGACTTTC.

The chain couples TRBV7-9 to TRBJ1-5; a possible D gene is TRBD1 (6 bases). V shed 1 base and J shed 5 bases, with 12 bases lying between them. Germline V gene data show CDR1 as SEHNR and CDR2 as FQNEAQ (reference sequence). The CDR3 is 15 amino acids. CDR3 region: CASSLGRGADQPQHF. The CDR3 bases are TGTGCCAGCAGCTTAGGGAGGGGGGCTGATCAGCCCCAGCATTTT.

The chain couples TRBV28 to TRBJ2-7, with TRBD1 identical over 8 bases. The CDR3 extends over 13 amino acids. J was trimmed by 3 bases and V by 6 bases; bases with no gene match: 4. Germline CDR1 reads MDHEN; CDR2 reads SYDVKM. In DNA, the CDR3 is TGTGCCAGCAGCCCGGGACAGGACTACGAGCAGTACTTC. Its translation is CASSPGQDYEQYF.

The CDR3 DNA reads as TGTGCCAGCAGCCAAGACGTTTGGGGTCGCCAAGAGACCCAGTACTTC. As protein: CASSQDVWGRQETQYF. V usage is TRBV14 and J usage is TRBJ2-5, with no clear D. V lost 0 bases to trimming and J lost 1 base, with 12 bases between them. CDR3 length: 16 residues. CDR1 is SGHDN, CDR2 FVKESK, per germline.

The CDR3 reads CASSFAGNYGYTF. DNA for the CDR3: TGTGCCAGCAGTTTCGCAGGCAACTATGGCTACACCTTC. The chain employs TRBV28 and TRBJ1-2, with no clear D. V was shortened by 3 bases and J by 2 bases, with 7 bases between the two germline ends. Germline CDR1 reads MDHEN; CDR2 reads SYDVKM. The CDR3 consists of 13 residues.

The chain recombines TRBV6-6 with TRBJ1-1; possibly TRBD1 for D (5 bases). This CDR3 spans 15 amino acids. The V and J ends lost 8 bases and 0 bases respectively, with 16 bases between them. Per the germline V gene, CDR1 is MNHNY and CDR2 is SVGAGI (reference sequence). Here the CDR3 DNA reads TGTGCCAGCGCCCGAACCGGGACCTTGAACACTGAAGCTTTCTTT. Translation gives CASARTGTLNTEAFF.

The rearrangement uses TRBV23-1 and TRBJ2-6; D is unresolved. TRBV23-1 is placed among ORFs of uncertain function. This CDR3 has 15 residues. V lost 4 bases and J 3 bases, leaving 10 bases between the germline ends. The CDR3: CASSRGDHGANVLTF. The CDR3, as DNA: TGCGCCAGCAGTCGCGGAGATCATGGGGCCAACGTCCTGACTTTC.